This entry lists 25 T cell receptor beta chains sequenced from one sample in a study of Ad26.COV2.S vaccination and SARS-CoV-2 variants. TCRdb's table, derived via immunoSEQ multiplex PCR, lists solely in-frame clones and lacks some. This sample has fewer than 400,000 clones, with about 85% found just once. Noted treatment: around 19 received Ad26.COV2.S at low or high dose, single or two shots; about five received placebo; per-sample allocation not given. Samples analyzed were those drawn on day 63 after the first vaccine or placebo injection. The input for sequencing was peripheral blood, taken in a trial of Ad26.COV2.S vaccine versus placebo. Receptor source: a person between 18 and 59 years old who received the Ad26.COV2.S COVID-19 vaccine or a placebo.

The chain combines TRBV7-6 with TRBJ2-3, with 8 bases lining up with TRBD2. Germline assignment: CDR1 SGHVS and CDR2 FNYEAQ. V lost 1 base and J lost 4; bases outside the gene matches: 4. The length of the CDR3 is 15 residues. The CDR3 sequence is CASSLGTSTPDTQYF. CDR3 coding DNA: TGTGCCAGCAGCTTAGGGACTAGCACACCAGATACGCAGTATTTT.

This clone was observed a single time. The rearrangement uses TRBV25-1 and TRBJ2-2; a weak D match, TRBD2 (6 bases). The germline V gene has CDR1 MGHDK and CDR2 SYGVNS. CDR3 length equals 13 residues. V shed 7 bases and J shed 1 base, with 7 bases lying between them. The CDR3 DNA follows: TGTGCCAGCATGGAGGGGAACACCGGGGAGCTGTTTTTT. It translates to CASMEGNTGELFF.

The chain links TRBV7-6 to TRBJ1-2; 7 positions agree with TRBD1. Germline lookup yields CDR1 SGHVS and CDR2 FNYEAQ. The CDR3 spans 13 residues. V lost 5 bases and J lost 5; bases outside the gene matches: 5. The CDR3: CASSPGTAYGYTF. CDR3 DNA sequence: TGTGCCAGCAGCCCGGGGACAGCTTATGGCTACACCTTC.

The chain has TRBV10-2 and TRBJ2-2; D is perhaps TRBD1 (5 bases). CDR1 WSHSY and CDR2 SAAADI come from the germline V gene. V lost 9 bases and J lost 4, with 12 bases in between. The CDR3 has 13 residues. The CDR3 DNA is TGCGCCAGTCTGGCGCAGGGCACCGGGGAGCTGTTTTTT. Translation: CASLAQGTGELFF.

The CDR3 is CASSLVGGYTF. Here the CDR3 DNA reads TGTGCCAGCAGCCTAGTCGGGGGCTACACCTTC. V gene TRBV7-9 combines with J gene TRBJ1-2; the D is unclear. This CDR3 spans 11 amino acids. V was shortened by 5 bases and J by 8 bases, with 9 bases between the two germline ends. Germline-derived CDR1 and CDR2 are SEHNR and FQNEAQ (reference sequence).

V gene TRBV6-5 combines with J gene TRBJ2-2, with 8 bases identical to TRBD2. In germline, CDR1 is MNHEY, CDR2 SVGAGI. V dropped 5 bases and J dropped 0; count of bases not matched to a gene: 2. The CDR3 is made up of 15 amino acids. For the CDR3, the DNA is TGTGCCAGCAGTCAACTAGCGGCGAACACCGGGGAGCTGTTTTTT. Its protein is CASSQLAANTGELFF.

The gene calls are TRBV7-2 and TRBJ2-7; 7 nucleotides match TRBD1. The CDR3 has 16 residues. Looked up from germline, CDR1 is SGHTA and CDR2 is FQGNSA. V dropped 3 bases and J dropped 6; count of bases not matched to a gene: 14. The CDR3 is CASSLVPGGPASEQYF. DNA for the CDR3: TGTGCCAGCAGCTTGGTCCCAGGGGGACCCGCCTCCGAGCAGTACTTC. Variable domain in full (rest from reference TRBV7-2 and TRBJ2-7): GAGVSQSPSNKVTEKGKDVELRCDPISGHTALYWYRQSLGQGLEFLIYFQGNSAPDKSGLPSDRFSAERTGGSVSTLTIQRTQQEDSAVYLCASSLVPGGPASEQYFGPGTRLTVT.

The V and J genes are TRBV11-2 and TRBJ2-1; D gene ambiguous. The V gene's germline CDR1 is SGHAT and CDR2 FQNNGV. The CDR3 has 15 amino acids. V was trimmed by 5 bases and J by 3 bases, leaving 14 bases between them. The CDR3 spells CASSHVTGYYNEQFF. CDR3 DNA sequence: TGTGCCAGCAGCCATGTCACTGGATACTACAATGAGCAGTTCTTC.

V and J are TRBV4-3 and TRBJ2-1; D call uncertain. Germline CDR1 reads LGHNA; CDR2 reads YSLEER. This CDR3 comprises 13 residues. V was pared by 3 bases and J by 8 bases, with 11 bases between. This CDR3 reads CASSHLSSHEQFF. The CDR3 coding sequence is TGCGCCAGCAGCCATCTAAGCAGCCATGAGCAGTTCTTC.

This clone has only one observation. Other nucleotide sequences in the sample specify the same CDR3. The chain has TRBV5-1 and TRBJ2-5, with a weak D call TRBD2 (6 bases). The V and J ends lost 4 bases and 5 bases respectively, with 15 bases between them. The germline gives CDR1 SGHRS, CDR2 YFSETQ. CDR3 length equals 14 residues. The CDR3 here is CASSATGAQETQYF. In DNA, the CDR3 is TGCGCCAGCAGCGCGACGGGAGCTCAGGAGACCCAGTACTTC.

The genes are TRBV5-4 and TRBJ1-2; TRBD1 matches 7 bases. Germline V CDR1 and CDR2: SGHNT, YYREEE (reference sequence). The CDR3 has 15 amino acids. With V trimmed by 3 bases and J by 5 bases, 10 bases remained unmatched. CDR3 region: CASSSRDSRGYGYTF. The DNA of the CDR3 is TGTGCCAGCAGCTCGAGGGACAGCCGGGGGTATGGCTACACCTTC.

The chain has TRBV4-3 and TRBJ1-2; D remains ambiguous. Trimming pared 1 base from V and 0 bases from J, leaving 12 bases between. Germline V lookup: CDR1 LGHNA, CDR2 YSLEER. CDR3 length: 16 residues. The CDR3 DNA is TGCGCCAGCAGCCAAGGGTGGAGACCAGCTAACTATGGCTACACCTTC. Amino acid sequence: CASSQGWRPANYGYTF.

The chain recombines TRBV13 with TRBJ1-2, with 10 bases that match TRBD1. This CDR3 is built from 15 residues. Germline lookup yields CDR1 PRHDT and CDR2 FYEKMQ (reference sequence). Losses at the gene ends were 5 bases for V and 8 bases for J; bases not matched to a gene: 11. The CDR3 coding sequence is TGTGCCAGCAGCCTCGGACAGGGGGGCTTCATAGGCTACACCTTC. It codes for CASSLGQGGFIGYTF.

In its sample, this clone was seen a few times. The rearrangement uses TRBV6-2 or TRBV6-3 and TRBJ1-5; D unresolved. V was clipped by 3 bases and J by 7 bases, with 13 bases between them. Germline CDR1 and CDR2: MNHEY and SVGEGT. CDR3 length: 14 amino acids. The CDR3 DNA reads TGTGCCAGCAGTTATCTATCAGATGACCAGCCCCAGCATTTT. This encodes CASSYLSDDQPQHF.

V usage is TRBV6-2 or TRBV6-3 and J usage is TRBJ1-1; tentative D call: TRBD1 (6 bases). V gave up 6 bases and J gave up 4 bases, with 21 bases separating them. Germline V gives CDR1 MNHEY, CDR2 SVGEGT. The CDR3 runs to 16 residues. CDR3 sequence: CASSTILQGLATEAFF. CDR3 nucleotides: TGTGCCAGCAGCACGATCCTTCAGGGGCTGGCCACTGAAGCTTTCTTT.

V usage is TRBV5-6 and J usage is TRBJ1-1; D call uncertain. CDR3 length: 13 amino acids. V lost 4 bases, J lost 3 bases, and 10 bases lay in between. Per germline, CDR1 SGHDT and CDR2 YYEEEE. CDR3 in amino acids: CASSPGRYTEAFF. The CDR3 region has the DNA TGTGCCAGCAGCCCTGGAAGGTACACTGAAGCTTTCTTT.

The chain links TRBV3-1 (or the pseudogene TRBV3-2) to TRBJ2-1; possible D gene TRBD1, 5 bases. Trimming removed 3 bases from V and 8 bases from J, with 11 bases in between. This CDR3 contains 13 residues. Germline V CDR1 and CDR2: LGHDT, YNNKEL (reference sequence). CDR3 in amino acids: CASSQWWGHEQFF. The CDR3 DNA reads TGTGCCAGCAGCCAGTGGTGGGGCCATGAGCAGTTCTTC.

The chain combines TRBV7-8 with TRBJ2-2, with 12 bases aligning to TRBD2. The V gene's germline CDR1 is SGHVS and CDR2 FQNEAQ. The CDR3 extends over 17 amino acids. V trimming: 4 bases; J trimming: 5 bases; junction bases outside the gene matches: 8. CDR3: CASSSPGLAGYTGELFF. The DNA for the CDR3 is TGTGCCAGCAGCTCACCCGGACTAGCGGGGTATACCGGGGAGCTGTTTTTT.

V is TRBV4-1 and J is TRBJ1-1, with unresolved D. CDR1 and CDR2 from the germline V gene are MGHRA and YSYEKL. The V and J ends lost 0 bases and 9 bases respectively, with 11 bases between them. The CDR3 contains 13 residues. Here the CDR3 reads CASSQDPGVKAFF. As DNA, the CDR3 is TGCGCCAGCAGCCAAGATCCTGGGGTTAAAGCTTTCTTT.

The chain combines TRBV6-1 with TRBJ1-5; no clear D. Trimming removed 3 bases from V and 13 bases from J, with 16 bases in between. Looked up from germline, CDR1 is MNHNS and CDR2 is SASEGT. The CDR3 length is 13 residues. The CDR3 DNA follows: TGTGCCAGCAGTGATGACGAGCCACGGTCACAGCATTTT. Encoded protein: CASSDDEPRSQHF.

CDR3 nucleotides: TGTGCCAGCAGCCAAGTCCCTAGCGGGGGGGTAGGGGCCAACGTCCTGACTTTC. Protein product: CASSQVPSGGVGANVLTF. This rearrangement joins TRBV3-1 (or the pseudogene TRBV3-2) to TRBJ2-6; 12 bases agree with TRBD2. The CDR3 covers 18 residues. Germline CDR1 is LGHDT and CDR2 is YNNKEL (reference sequence). With V trimmed by 1 base and J by 4 bases, 5 bases remained unmatched.

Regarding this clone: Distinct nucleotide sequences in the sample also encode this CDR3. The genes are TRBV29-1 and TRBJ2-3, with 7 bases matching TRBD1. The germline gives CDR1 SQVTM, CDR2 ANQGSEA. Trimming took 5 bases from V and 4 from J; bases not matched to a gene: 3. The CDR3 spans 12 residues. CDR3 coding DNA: TGCAGCGTTCGGCAGGGGGCAGATACGCAGTATTTT. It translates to CSVRQGADTQYF.

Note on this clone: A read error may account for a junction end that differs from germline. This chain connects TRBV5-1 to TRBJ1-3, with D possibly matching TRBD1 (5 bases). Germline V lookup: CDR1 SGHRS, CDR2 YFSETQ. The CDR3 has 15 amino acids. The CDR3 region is CASTLGQDSGNTIYF. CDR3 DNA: TGCGCCAGCACCTTGGGGCAGGACTCTGGAAACACCATATATTTT.

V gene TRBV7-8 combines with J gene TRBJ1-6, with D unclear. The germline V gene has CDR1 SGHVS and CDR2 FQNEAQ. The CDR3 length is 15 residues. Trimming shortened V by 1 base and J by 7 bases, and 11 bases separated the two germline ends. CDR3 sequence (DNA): TGTGCCAGCAGCTTAGAACTGGTCCTCAATTCACCCCTCCACTTT. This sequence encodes CASSLELVLNSPLHF.

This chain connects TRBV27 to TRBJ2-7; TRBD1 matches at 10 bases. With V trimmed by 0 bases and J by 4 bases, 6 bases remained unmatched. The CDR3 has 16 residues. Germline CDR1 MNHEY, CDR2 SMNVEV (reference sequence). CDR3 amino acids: CASSLSSGTGVYEQYF. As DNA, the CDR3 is TGTGCCAGCAGTTTATCATCCGGGACAGGGGTTTACGAGCAGTACTTC.